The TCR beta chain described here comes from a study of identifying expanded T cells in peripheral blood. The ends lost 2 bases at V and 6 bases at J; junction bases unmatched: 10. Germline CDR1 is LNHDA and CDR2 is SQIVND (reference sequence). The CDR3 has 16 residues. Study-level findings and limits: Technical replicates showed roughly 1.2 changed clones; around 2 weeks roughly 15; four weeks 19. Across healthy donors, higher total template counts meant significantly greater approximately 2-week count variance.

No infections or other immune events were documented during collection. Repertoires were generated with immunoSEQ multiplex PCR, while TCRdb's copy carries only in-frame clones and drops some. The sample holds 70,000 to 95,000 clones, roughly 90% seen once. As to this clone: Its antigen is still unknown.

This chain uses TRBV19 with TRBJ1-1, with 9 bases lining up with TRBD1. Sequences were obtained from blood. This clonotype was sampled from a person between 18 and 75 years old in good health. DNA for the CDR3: TGTGCCAGTAGTATATATGCGGGACAGGGCTTAGCTGAAGCTTTCTTT. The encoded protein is CASSIYAGQGLAEAFF.